The text below deals with one T cell receptor beta chain. Profiling relied on immunoSEQ multiplex PCR, and the TCRdb table lists in-frame clones only, not all of them. The top ten clones hold about 0.76% of a sample with tens of thousands of clones, roughly nine tenths of them seen once. V was cut by 0 bases and J by 8 bases, with 14 bases left in between. This CDR3 contains 15 residues. Germline V lookup: CDR1 MRHNA, CDR2 SNTAGT. This sample is drawn from a study of OX40 agonist ivuxolimab in advanced cancers. The TCR comes from an adult with an advanced solid tumor such as melanoma, head and neck, liver or kidney cancer. Material: CD4+ or CD8+ T cells sorted from blood, obtained in a trial of the OX40 agonist ivuxolimab. The chain combines TRBV6-4 with TRBJ1-5; D remains unclear. The CDR3 bases are TGTGCCAGCAGTGACTCTGGCAGTAGCCCGGAGCCCCAGCATTTT. It translates to CASSDSGSSPEPQHF.